Detailed here is one TCR beta chain. Its antigen is as yet unknown. Over chemoradiotherapy, repertoires were sampled more than once. This entry comes from a study of chemoradiotherapy in HPV16-positive cancers. The overall study: A couple of HPV16-positive patients' cells yielded candidate HPV-specific clones and common motifs.

Sequenced by immunoSEQ multiplex PCR; TCRdb stores in-frame clones only, minus some. The data contain around 8,000 clones, around 82% of them singletons. Study-wide results and caveats: The functional HPV-specific definition rests on just a couple of HPV16-positive patients. Candidate HPV-specific clones and E7-related TCR motifs grew in tumor during treatment.

This material was acquired from a patient who underwent chemoradiotherapy. The clonotype originates from a human donor with HPV-associated anogenital cancer.

CDR3: CASSLWQGGNEQYF. The CDR3 nucleotides read TGTGCCAGCAGTTTATGGCAGGGTGGCAACGAGCAGTACTTC. V is TRBV27 and J is TRBJ2-7; maybe TRBD1 (5 bases). The CDR3 covers 14 residues. Trimming took 1 base from V and 5 from J, leaving 12 bases between them. Germline CDR1 and CDR2: MNHEY and SMNVEV (reference sequence).